Listed here are 15 T cell receptor beta chains from one sample, sequenced in a study of blood T cell repertoires in COVID-19. Some clones are missing from TCRdb's copy, which holds only in-frame ones; the method was immunoSEQ multiplex PCR. The data contain 200,000 or so clones, approximately 80% of them seen just once; the ten biggest clones take up approximately 5%. The sequencing input was peripheral blood. The receptors here all came from an older woman who had recovered from COVID-19.

The chain joins TRBV27 to TRBJ2-4, with TRBD2 as a possible D gene (7 bases). Germline loops: CDR1 MNHEY, CDR2 SMNVEV (reference sequence). V was shortened by 7 bases and J by 8 bases, with 24 bases between the two germline ends. The CDR3 is 16 amino acids. CDR3 nucleotides: TGTGCCAGCAAAATATTTAATAGTCAGGGGAGGGACATTCAGTACTTC. As protein: CASKIFNSQGRDIQYF.

The V gene is TRBV7-6, the J gene TRBJ2-3, with a possible D match to TRBD2 (5 bases). Per germline, CDR1 SGHVS and CDR2 FNYEAQ. V was pared by 0 bases and J by 3 bases, with 13 bases between. CDR3 size: 16 residues. The DNA for the CDR3 is TGTGCCAGCAGCTTAGCTATGCCCGGAGGTACAGATACGCAGTATTTT. Translating gives CASSLAMPGGTDTQYF.

This clone was detected only once. The chain has TRBV6-5 and TRBJ1-6, with D unresolved. Trimming cost V 4 bases and J 7 bases, with 8 bases left between them. Germline V CDR1 and CDR2: MNHEY, SVGAGI. There are 13 residues in the CDR3. The CDR3 region is CASSWRGNSPLHF. The CDR3 DNA reads TGTGCCAGCAGTTGGCGGGGAAATTCACCCCTCCACTTT.

CDR3 amino acids: CASSEYRDSPLHF. For the CDR3, the DNA is TGTGCCAGCAGTGAATACAGGGATTCACCCCTCCACTTT. This chain connects TRBV25-1 to TRBJ1-6; tentative D call: TRBD1 (5 bases). CDR3 length: 13 residues. Germline loops: CDR1 MGHDK, CDR2 SYGVNS. V was shortened by 0 bases and J by 8 bases, with 5 bases between the two germline ends.

This clone was counted a single time. V is TRBV7-9 and J is TRBJ1-6; the match to TRBD1 covers 10 bases. The V and J ends lost 3 bases and 8 bases, in that order; junction bases with no gene match: 4. Germline lookup yields CDR1 SEHNR and CDR2 FQNEAQ (reference sequence). This CDR3 is 15 amino acids long. The CDR3 region is CASSFSGQGDSPLHF. CDR3 bases: TGTGCCAGCAGCTTCTCAGGACAGGGGGATTCACCCCTCCACTTT.

The V and J genes are TRBV29-1 and TRBJ2-1, with a possible D match to TRBD1 (6 bases). CDR1 and CDR2 from the germline V gene are SQVTM and ANQGSEA. The CDR3 covers 15 residues. V lost 0 bases to trimming and J lost 0 bases, with 9 bases between them. Here the CDR3 DNA reads TGCAGCGTTGAAGACCAGGGGAGCTCCTACAATGAGCAGTTCTTC. It yields the protein CSVEDQGSSYNEQFF.

The chain joins TRBV11-2 to TRBJ2-5; 7 positions match TRBD2. The CDR3 runs 14 residues. Germline CDR1 SGHAT, CDR2 FQNNGV. The ends lost 5 bases at V and 4 bases at J; junction bases unmatched: 7. The CDR3 sequence: CASSHRGGGETQYF. CDR3 DNA sequence: TGTGCCAGCAGCCATCGGGGCGGGGGAGAGACCCAGTACTTC.

The V call is TRBV14, the J call TRBJ2-2; possible D gene TRBD1, 6 bases. The CDR3 is 14 residues long. CDR1 is SGHDN and CDR2 is FVKESK in the germline V gene. V was cut by 6 bases and J by 3 bases, with 11 bases left in between. CDR3 region: CASSNTGYTGELFF. As DNA, the CDR3 is TGTGCCAGCAGTAACACAGGGTACACCGGGGAGCTGTTTTTT.

The rearrangement links TRBV5-5 to TRBJ2-4; a weak D match, TRBD1 (5 bases). Trimming stripped 2 bases from V and 7 bases from J, with 13 bases between. The germline gives CDR1 SGHKS, CDR2 YYEKEE (reference sequence). The CDR3 totals 14 residues. CDR3 nucleotides: TGTGCCAGCAGCTTTGGGGCAGGCCCCAACATTCAGTACTTC. Its translation: CASSFGAGPNIQYF.

V is TRBV11-2 and J is TRBJ2-7; 7 bases match TRBD1. CDR1 and CDR2 from the germline V gene are SGHAT and FQNNGV. The length of the CDR3 is 14 residues. V trimming: 4 bases; J trimming: 6 bases; junction bases outside the gene matches: 9. This CDR3 is CASSYVRGQFEQYF. The CDR3 DNA reads as TGTGCCAGCAGCTACGTGAGGGGGCAGTTCGAGCAGTACTTC. Complete variable domain (other parts from reference TRBV11-2 and TRBJ2-7): EAGVAQSPRYKIIEKRQSVAFWCNPISGHATLYWYQQILGQGPKLLIQFQNNGVVDDSQLPKDRFSAERLKGVDSTLKIQPAKLEDSAVYLCASSYVRGQFEQYFGPGTRLTVT.

The V call is TRBV9, the J call TRBJ2-2; D perhaps matches TRBD2 (7 bases). Germline-derived CDR1 and CDR2 are SGDLS and YYNGEE. Trimming took 4 bases from V and 0 from J, leaving 16 bases between them. The CDR3 is 17 residues long. The CDR3 coding sequence is TGTGCCAGCAGCCCTAGAGGGGGGGCGTCGAACACCGGGGAGCTGTTTTTT. It is translated as CASSPRGGASNTGELFF.

The genes are TRBV6-5 and TRBJ1-5; no definite D call. Germline-derived CDR1 and CDR2 are MNHEY and SVGAGI. The CDR3 covers 13 residues. V was trimmed by 11 bases and J by 6 bases, leaving 17 bases between them. The CDR3 sequence: CASTPAVGQPQHF. The CDR3 DNA reads TGTGCCTCAACTCCTGCGGTAGGTCAGCCCCAGCATTTT.

This clone showed up just once. Here the CDR3 reads CASSPDSDYGYTF. The CDR3 DNA follows: TGTGCCAGCAGCCCCGACAGTGACTATGGCTACACCTTC. This chain links TRBV3-1 (or the pseudogene TRBV3-2) with TRBJ1-2; D is possibly TRBD1 (5 bases). The germline gives CDR1 LGHDT, CDR2 YNNKEL (reference sequence). The CDR3 loop spans 13 amino acids. Trimming took 4 bases from V and 3 from J, leaving 9 bases between them.

The V gene is TRBV5-5, the J gene TRBJ2-3, with 10 bases lining up with TRBD2. This CDR3 comprises 14 residues. Germline CDR1 SGHKS, CDR2 YYEKEE (reference sequence). With V trimmed by 4 bases and J by 4 bases, 3 bases remained unmatched. CDR3 sequence (DNA): TGTGCCAGCAGCGTACTAGCGGGGCCAGATACGCAGTATTTT. It translates to CASSVLAGPDTQYF.

The chain uses TRBV5-1 and TRBJ2-2; D is unresolved. This CDR3 has 15 residues. The germline CDR1 and CDR2 sequences are SGHRS and YFSETQ. Trimming removed 0 bases from V and 5 bases from J, with 11 bases in between. The CDR3 loop is CASSLVSELTGELFF. CDR3 coding DNA: TGCGCCAGCAGCTTGGTTAGTGAGTTAACCGGGGAGCTGTTTTTT.